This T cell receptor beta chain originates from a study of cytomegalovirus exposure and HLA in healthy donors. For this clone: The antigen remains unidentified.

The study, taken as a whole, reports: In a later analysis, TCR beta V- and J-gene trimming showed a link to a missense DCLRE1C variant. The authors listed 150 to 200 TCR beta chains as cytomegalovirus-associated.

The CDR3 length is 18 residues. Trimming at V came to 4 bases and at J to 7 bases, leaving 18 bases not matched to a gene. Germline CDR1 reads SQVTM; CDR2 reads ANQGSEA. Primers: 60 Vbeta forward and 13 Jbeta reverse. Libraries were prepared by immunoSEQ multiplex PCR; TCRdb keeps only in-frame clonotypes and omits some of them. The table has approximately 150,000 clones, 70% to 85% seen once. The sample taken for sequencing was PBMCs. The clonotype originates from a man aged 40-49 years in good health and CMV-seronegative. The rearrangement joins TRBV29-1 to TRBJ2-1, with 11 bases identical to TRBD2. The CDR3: CSVVGLTSGTKDANEQFF. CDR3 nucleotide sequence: TGCAGCGTTGTAGGTTTGACTAGCGGGACAAAGGATGCGAATGAGCAGTTCTTC.